Below are 27 T cell receptor beta chains sequenced from a single sample in a study of blood T cells in healthy people across ages. Primers used in a second PCR of roughly 7 to 11 cycles were a sample-barcoded 5' primer and a J-beta primer mix. MiXCR was run by TCRdb on the 5' RACE reads, yielding one entry per CDR3 protein. Of 700,000 to 850,000 distinct CDR3 sequences in the sample, roughly 53% are singletons; the top ten hold around 41%. The source material was blood. The receptor set was obtained from a man aged 80 or over in good health.

This clonotype was detected only a few times. The chain employs TRBV6-5 and TRBJ2-1; D is perhaps TRBD1 (6 bases). Looked up from germline, CDR1 is MNHEY and CDR2 is SVGAGI. V was pared by 6 bases and J by 4 bases, with 16 bases between. This CDR3 comprises 15 residues. The CDR3 loop is CASRPLTGIYNEQFF. In DNA, the CDR3 is TGTGCCAGCAGACCCCTCACAGGGATATACAATGAGCAGTTCTTC.

This clonotype appeared many times. The chain links TRBV13 to TRBJ2-7; D possibly corresponds to TRBD1 (5 bases). The germline V gene has CDR1 PRHDT and CDR2 FYEKMQ (reference sequence). The CDR3 runs 13 residues. V lost 1 base, J lost 2 bases, and 6 bases lay in between. The CDR3, as DNA: TGTGCCAGCAGCTTAGCCAGGGCCTACGAGCAGTACTTC. It codes for CASSLARAYEQYF.

This chain links TRBV7-8 with TRBJ2-7, with 11 bases fitting TRBD2. Germline assignment: CDR1 SGHVS and CDR2 FQNEAQ. Germline trimming cut 1 base from V and 2 bases from J; bases unmatched to any gene: 4. CDR3 size: 16 residues. CDR3 in DNA: TGTGCCAGCAGCTTAGGGACTAGCGGGTCGACCTACGAGCAGTACTTC. As protein: CASSLGTSGSTYEQYF.

This chain joins TRBV20-1 and TRBJ1-6; TRBD1 agrees at 8 bases. V was clipped by 6 bases and J by 9 bases; unmatched bases: 7. CDR1 and CDR2 from the germline V gene are DFQATT and SNEGSKA (reference sequence). CDR3 size: 13 residues. CDR3 nucleotide sequence: TGCAGTGCCCCTGGACAGGGAGGTTCACCCCTCCACTTT. Its translation: CSAPGQGGSPLHF.

In its sample, this clonotype was seen a few times. The chain is built from TRBV20-1 and TRBJ2-1; 10 bases align to TRBD2. The V gene's germline CDR1 is DFQATT and CDR2 SNEGSKA (reference sequence). V shed 1 base, J shed 1 base, and the junction held 4 bases outside the gene matches. This CDR3 has 16 amino acids. The CDR3 protein is CSARVTSGESYNEQFF. The CDR3, as DNA: TGCAGTGCTAGAGTTACTAGCGGGGAATCCTACAATGAGCAGTTCTTC.

The chain uses TRBV25-1 and TRBJ2-1; TRBD2 matches 12 bases. The CDR3 runs 15 residues. Germline assignment: CDR1 MGHDK and CDR2 SYGVNS. Losses at the gene ends were 8 bases for V and 6 bases for J; bases not matched to a gene: 8. CDR3 in DNA: TGTGCCAGCGTCACTAGCGGGAGGCGGCCCAATGAGCAGTTCTTC. Encoded protein: CASVTSGRRPNEQFF.

CDR3 DNA sequence: TGTGCCAGCAGTTTTTTAGCGGGAGGCGTGAGGGATACGCAGTATTTT. Amino acid sequence: CASSFLAGGVRDTQYF. The rearrangement uses TRBV28 and TRBJ2-3; 10 positions agree with TRBD2. V gave up 3 bases and J gave up 6 bases; unmatched junction bases: 9. Looked up from germline, CDR1 is MDHEN and CDR2 is SYDVKM. The CDR3 covers 16 residues.

This clonotype was detected a few times. The rearrangement links TRBV18 to TRBJ2-4, with 8 bases identical to TRBD2. Trimming at V came to 5 bases and at J to 13 bases, leaving 13 bases not matched to a gene. The CDR3 covers 14 residues. Germline assignment: CDR1 KGHSH and CDR2 LQKENI. This chain's CDR3 is CASSFRAGVEEQYF. In DNA form, the CDR3 reads TGTGCCAGCTCATTCCGAGCGGGAGTAGAAGAGCAGTACTTC.

This clonotype appeared a few times. This chain connects TRBV20-1 to TRBJ2-3; D is uncertain. The V and J ends lost 7 bases and 2 bases respectively, with 10 bases between them. Germline CDR1 reads DFQATT; CDR2 reads SNEGSKA (reference sequence). The CDR3 is 12 residues long. The CDR3: CSVATYTDTQYF. CDR3 DNA: TGCAGTGTCGCGACCTACACAGATACGCAGTATTTT.

This clonotype was picked up one time. V is TRBV7-2 and J is TRBJ2-7; D tentatively reads TRBD1 or TRBD2 (5 bases each). There are 16 residues in the CDR3. Germline CDR1 SGHTA, CDR2 FQGNSA. Deletions cut 5 bases from V and 2 bases from J, with 19 bases between. CDR3: CASSTPPGRMAYEQYF. CDR3 coding DNA: TGTGCCAGCAGCACCCCTCCGGGACGTATGGCCTACGAGCAGTACTTC.

This rearrangement joins TRBV7-8 to TRBJ2-7; TRBD2 matches at 12 bases. Germline V gene data show CDR1 as SGHVS and CDR2 as FQNEAQ. Trimming removed 3 bases from V and 3 bases from J; junction bases left unmatched: 9. The CDR3 spans 17 residues. For the CDR3, the DNA is TGTGCCAGCAGCTTTGGATCCCTAGCGGGAGGGATCTACGAGCAGTACTTC. Amino acid sequence: CASSFGSLAGGIYEQYF.

This clonotype occurred a few times. The chain uses TRBV24-1 and TRBJ2-7; perhaps TRBD1 as D (5 bases). Trimming shortened V by 2 bases and J by 6 bases, and 10 bases separated the two germline ends. The CDR3 has 13 residues. CDR1 is KGHDR, CDR2 SFDVKD, per germline. For the CDR3, the DNA is TGTGCCACCAGTGATTCATCAGGGCTCGAGCAGTACTTC. It translates to CATSDSSGLEQYF.

The V gene is TRBV29-1, the J gene TRBJ2-3; D might be TRBD1 (5 bases). Trimming removed 5 bases from V and 0 bases from J, with 9 bases in between. Germline CDR1 SQVTM, CDR2 ANQGSEA. The CDR3 runs to 13 residues. For the CDR3, the DNA is TGCAGCGTTCTGCAGGGTAGCACAGATACGCAGTATTTT. Its protein product is CSVLQGSTDTQYF.

The rearrangement uses TRBV5-8 and TRBJ2-6; no definite D call. CDR3 length equals 14 residues. Germline V gene sequence: CDR1 SGHTS, CDR2 YDEGEE. Trimming stripped 7 bases from V and 0 bases from J, with 8 bases between. This CDR3 reads CASFRRSGANVLTF. The CDR3 bases are TGTGCCAGCTTTCGCCGCTCTGGGGCCAACGTCCTGACTTTC.

The J gene is TRBJ2-5, the V gene TRBV6-1; 7 positions match TRBD1. CDR1 and CDR2 from the germline V gene are MNHNS and SASEGT. CDR3 length: 17 residues. V lost 2 bases, J lost 2 bases, and 11 bases stayed unmatched. CDR3: CASSEPPIGTEQETQYF. DNA of the CDR3: TGTGCCAGCAGTGAACCGCCGATAGGGACAGAACAAGAGACCCAGTACTTC.

J is TRBJ2-7 and V is TRBV11-2, with TRBD1 identical over 7 bases. CDR3 size: 14 residues. Trimming took 5 bases from V and 3 from J; bases not matched to a gene: 7. Germline-derived CDR1 and CDR2 are SGHAT and FQNNGV. This CDR3 reads CASSVAAGGYEQYF. In nucleotides, the CDR3 is TGTGCCAGCAGCGTCGCCGCAGGGGGCTACGAGCAGTACTTC.

The genes are TRBV2 and TRBJ1-5; 7 positions agree with TRBD1. Germline CDR1 SNHLY, CDR2 FYNNEI. CDR3 length equals 15 residues. J lost 3 bases, V lost 4 bases, and 6 bases had no gene match. DNA of the CDR3: TGTGCCAGCAGTGGACAGGGAAACCCCAATCAGCCCCAGCATTTT. Protein: CASSGQGNPNQPQHF.

This clonotype has a handful of counts. The chain joins TRBV7-2 to TRBJ2-3; 7 positions agree with TRBD2. The CDR3 runs to 15 residues. CDR1 and CDR2 (germline): SGHTA, FQGNSA. V dropped 8 bases and J dropped 14; count of bases not matched to a gene: 22. The CDR3 DNA reads TGTGCCAGCCGGGGGAGGGGACTGGGGGGTAGATACGCGTATTTT. Residues: CASRGRGLGGRYAYF.

The chain uses TRBV29-1 and TRBJ1-1, with a weak D call TRBD1 (6 bases). With 4 bases removed from V and 6 bases from J, the gap between germline ends came to 18 bases. The CDR3 sequence is 14 residues long. The germline V gene has CDR1 SQVTM and CDR2 ANQGSEA. CDR3: CSVAEGPGAPEAFF. The DNA of the CDR3 is TGCAGCGTTGCCGAGGGACCGGGGGCCCCTGAAGCTTTCTTT.

This clonotype has only one observation. The chain employs TRBV12-3 or TRBV12-4 and TRBJ1-1; maybe TRBD1 (6 bases). The CDR3 length is 13 residues. Deletions cut 1 base from V and 11 bases from J, with 14 bases between. The CDR3 DNA reads TGTGCCAGCAGTTTAGACTGGGGGGCGGGGGCTTTCTTT. It translates to CASSLDWGAGAFF.

This chain connects TRBV28 to TRBJ1-1, with 7 positions matching TRBD1. The length of the CDR3 is 13 residues. V lost 10 bases and J lost 1; bases outside the gene matches: 6. In germline, CDR1 is MDHEN, CDR2 SYDVKM. The CDR3 spells CATQRQGNTEAFF. The CDR3 DNA reads as TGTGCCACCCAAAGACAGGGGAACACTGAAGCTTTCTTT.

The genes are TRBV12-3 or TRBV12-4 and TRBJ2-7; 12 bases line up with TRBD2. The J call may be in error: the DNA end matches TRBJ2-5 better. This CDR3 has 15 residues. CDR3 sequence: CASSRTSGAGETQYF. CDR3 coding DNA: TGTGCCAGCAGCCGGACTAGCGGGGCAGGAGAGACCCAGTACTTC.

The J gene is TRBJ1-5, the V gene TRBV2; D is unresolved. V was pared by 4 bases and J by 1 base, with 11 bases between. CDR1 and CDR2 from the germline V gene are SNHLY and FYNNEI. The CDR3 runs to 15 residues. CDR3 region: CASSGEQLSNQPQHF. CDR3 nucleotides: TGTGCCAGCAGTGGGGAGCAATTGAGCAATCAGCCCCAGCATTTT.

The sample holds a few counts of this clonotype. This sequence joins TRBV29-1 and TRBJ2-5, with D possibly TRBD1 on 5 matching bases. This CDR3 region has 13 residues. The ends were cut back, 4 bases at V and 1 base at J, with 10 bases in the middle. Germline V CDR1 and CDR2: SQVTM, ANQGSEA. CDR3 DNA: TGCAGCGTTGCTCAGACAGTCCAAGAGACCCAGTACTTC. Its protein product is CSVAQTVQETQYF.

The CDR3: CASSFGGDNSPLHF. CDR3 DNA: TGTGCCAGCAGTTTTGGAGGCGACAATTCACCCCTCCACTTT. The chain uses TRBV28 and TRBJ1-6; D not resolved. V shed 3 bases and J shed 7 bases, with 10 bases lying between them. CDR3 length: 14 amino acids. Germline loops: CDR1 MDHEN, CDR2 SYDVKM. Complete variable domain (other parts from reference TRBV28 and TRBJ1-6): DVKVTQSSRYLVKRTGEKVFLECVQDMDHENMFWYRQDPGLGLRLIYFSYDVKMKEKGDIPEGYSVSREKKERFSLILESASTNQTSMYLCASSFGGDNSPLHFGNGTRLTVT.

This clonotype came up once. This rearrangement joins TRBV10-3 to TRBJ1-2; 9 bases agree with TRBD1. This CDR3 spans 15 amino acids. CDR1 ENHRY and CDR2 SYGVKD come from the germline V gene. Unmatched junction bases numbered 11, after V lost 8 bases and J lost 4 bases. The CDR3 sequence is CAIVPGTGSSYGYTF. CDR3 sequence (DNA): TGTGCCATCGTACCCGGGACAGGGTCTTCCTATGGCTACACCTTC.

The rearrangement uses TRBV7-9 and TRBJ2-1; D possibly corresponds to TRBD1 (5 bases). This CDR3 is 15 amino acids long. Germline CDR1 reads SEHNR; CDR2 reads FQNEAQ (reference sequence). Trimming took off 5 bases at V and 6 bases at J, with 17 bases between the two ends. The CDR3 nucleotides read TGTGCCAGCAGCCAAGTAGGGGCCCTTGGCAATGAGCAGTTCTTC. Protein sequence: CASSQVGALGNEQFF.